Below, 18 T cell receptor beta chains from the same sample are listed, as sequenced in a study of Ad26.COV2.S vaccination and SARS-CoV-2 variants. Repertoires were generated with immunoSEQ multiplex PCR, while TCRdb's copy carries only in-frame clones and drops some. The table shows 330,000 or so clones, with 90% occurring only once. This sample's treatment: about 20 received Ad26.COV2.S at low or high dose, single or two shots; roughly five received placebo; per-sample allocation not given. Sampling happened 63 days after the first vaccine or placebo injection. Material: peripheral blood, obtained in a trial of Ad26.COV2.S vaccine versus placebo. The receptors shown here come from a person aged 18-60 years who received the Ad26.COV2.S COVID-19 vaccine or a placebo.

The J gene is TRBJ2-4, the V gene TRBV19; 9 nucleotides agree with TRBD1. V lost 8 bases and J lost 0; bases outside the gene matches: 11. CDR3 length: 17 amino acids. In germline, CDR1 is LNHDA, CDR2 SQIVND (reference sequence). CDR3 loop: CASGGTGQYQAKNIQYF. DNA for the CDR3: TGTGCCAGTGGGGGGACAGGGCAATACCAAGCCAAAAACATTCAGTACTTC.

This chain links TRBV4-3 with TRBJ1-3, with no clear D. The V end lost 1 base, the J end lost 4 bases, and 17 bases lay between the germline ends. The CDR3 has 17 amino acids. Germline V lookup: CDR1 LGHNA, CDR2 YSLEER. The CDR3 reads CASSQAILGVVGNTIYF. The CDR3, as DNA: TGCGCCAGCAGCCAAGCCATACTGGGCGTAGTAGGAAACACCATATATTTT.

This rearrangement joins TRBV9 to TRBJ1-3; maybe TRBD1 (5 bases). CDR1 SGDLS and CDR2 YYNGEE come from the germline V gene. This CDR3 contains 17 residues. Trimming stripped 1 base from V and 7 bases from J, with 21 bases between. CDR3 sequence: CASSVSLGGASRNTIYF. The CDR3, as DNA: TGTGCCAGCAGCGTATCCCTCGGGGGAGCCTCCCGGAACACCATATATTTT.

The chain couples TRBV7-9 to TRBJ2-1, with TRBD1 matching 7 bases. The CDR3 length is 16 residues. The germline V gene has CDR1 SEHNR and CDR2 FQNEAQ (reference sequence). The V and J ends lost 0 bases and 8 bases, in that order; junction bases with no gene match: 10. CDR3 in DNA: TGTGCCAGCAGCTTAGCGCCCACGGCAGGGGGATATGAGCAGTTCTTC. Translating it yields CASSLAPTAGGYEQFF. The full variable domain, in which reference TRBV7-9 and TRBJ2-1 provide the parts outside the CDR3, is DTGVSQNPRHKITKRGQNVTFRCDPISEHNRLYWYRQTLGQGPEFLTYFQNEAQLEKSRLLSDRFSAERPKGSFSTLEIQRTEQGDSAMYLCASSLAPTAGGYEQFFGPGTRLTVL.

V gene TRBV7-2 combines with J gene TRBJ1-2; TRBD1 might be the D (5 bases). Germline V gene lookup returns CDR1 SGHTA and CDR2 FQGNSA. V was clipped by 3 bases and J by 0 bases, with 8 bases between them. The CDR3 has 14 residues. Here the CDR3 reads CASSLMGANYGYTF. CDR3 sequence (DNA): TGTGCCAGCAGCTTGATGGGGGCTAACTATGGCTACACCTTC. Full variable domain (missing parts from reference TRBV7-2 and TRBJ1-2): GAGVSQSPSNKVTEKGKDVELRCDPISGHTALYWYRQSLGQGLEFLIYFQGNSAPDKSGLPSDRFSAERTGGSVSTLTIQRTQQEDSAVYLCASSLMGANYGYTFGSGTRLTVV.

This chain uses TRBV19 with TRBJ1-6; D is uncertain. V lost 5 bases to trimming and J lost 10 bases, with 6 bases between them. CDR3 length equals 11 residues. Germline V gives CDR1 LNHDA, CDR2 SQIVND (reference sequence). CDR3: CASSAGSPLHF. The CDR3 coding sequence is TGTGCCAGTAGTGCAGGCTCACCCCTCCACTTT. Full variable domain (rest looked up from reference TRBV19 and TRBJ1-6): DGGITQSPKYLFRKEGQNVTLSCEQNLNHDAMYWYRQDPGQGLRLIYYSQIVNDFQKGDIAEGYSVSREKKESFPLTVTSAQKNPTAFYLCASSAGSPLHFGNGTRLTVT.

V usage is TRBV11-3 and J usage is TRBJ2-1, with unresolved D. The CDR3 has 15 amino acids. The germline V and J ends were trimmed by 4 bases and 0 bases, with 10 bases remaining between them. Germline values: CDR1 SGHNT, CDR2 YENEEA. The CDR3 DNA reads TGTGCCAGCAGCTCCCGGGTGGCCTCCTACAATGAGCAGTTCTTC. Protein sequence: CASSSRVASYNEQFF. Full variable domain (missing parts from reference TRBV11-3 and TRBJ2-1): EAGVVQSPRYKIIEKKQPVAFWCNPISGHNTLYWYLQNLGQGPELLIRYENEEAVDDSQLPKDRFSAERLKGVDSTLKIQPAELGDSAVYLCASSSRVASYNEQFFGPGTRLTVL.

Only a few counts were recorded for this clone. The chain couples TRBV9 to TRBJ1-2; a possible D gene is TRBD1 (6 bases). V shed 7 bases and J shed 4 bases, with 11 bases lying between them. CDR3 length equals 12 residues. Looked up from germline, CDR1 is SGDLS and CDR2 is YYNGEE. For the CDR3, the DNA is TGTGCCAGCGGGGGCGGCCCCTATGGCTACACCTTC. Translating it yields CASGGGPYGYTF.

V usage is TRBV11-3 and J usage is TRBJ2-3, with 9 bases matching TRBD2. Germline trimming cut 1 base from V and 5 bases from J; bases unmatched to any gene: 1. Germline values: CDR1 SGHNT, CDR2 YENEEA. The CDR3 length is 14 residues. CDR3 sequence reads: CASSLGLAEDTQYF. CDR3 sequence (DNA): TGTGCCAGCAGCTTAGGACTAGCGGAAGATACGCAGTATTTT.

CDR3: CASSLTDSFNEQFF. The CDR3 region has the DNA TGTGCCAGCAGCTTAACTGACAGCTTTAATGAGCAGTTCTTC. The chain links TRBV7-3 to TRBJ2-1, with D possibly being TRBD1 (5 bases). The V gene's germline CDR1 is SGHTA and CDR2 FQGTGA. Trimming took off 0 bases at V and 7 bases at J, with 10 bases between the two ends. CDR3 length: 14 amino acids. Based on the CDR3 plus reference TRBV7-3 and TRBJ2-1, the full variable domain is GAGVSQTPSNKVTEKGKYVELRCDPISGHTALYWYRQSLGQGPEFLIYFQGTGAADDSGLPNDRFFAVRPEGSVSTLKIQRTERGDSAVYLCASSLTDSFNEQFFGPGTRLTVL.

The rearrangement uses TRBV6-5 and TRBJ2-3; D perhaps matches TRBD2 (5 bases). Germline values: CDR1 MNHEY, CDR2 SVGAGI. The CDR3 is 13 amino acids. V lost 6 bases to trimming and J lost 2 bases, with 9 bases between them. The DNA of the CDR3 is TGTGCCAGCAGGACGGGGTACACAGATACGCAGTATTTT. Its translation: CASRTGYTDTQYF.

The V gene is TRBV6-5, the J gene TRBJ2-7, with D perhaps TRBD1 (6 bases). The V end was cut by 0 bases, the J end by 3 bases, with 9 bases between. Germline values: CDR1 MNHEY, CDR2 SVGAGI. The CDR3 has 14 residues. Written as DNA, the CDR3 is TGTGCCAGCAGTTACTCGCAGGACAGCTACGAGCAGTACGTC. This gives the protein CASSYSQDSYEQYV.

The J gene is TRBJ1-2, the V gene TRBV7-9; TRBD1 aligns across 9 bases. CDR1 is SEHNR and CDR2 is FQNEAQ in the germline V gene (reference sequence). The CDR3 extends over 15 amino acids. J was trimmed by 3 bases and V by 5 bases; bases with no gene match: 7. CDR3 sequence (DNA): TGTGCCAGCAGCGCACCGGGACAGGGTTACTATGGCTACACCTTC. As protein: CASSAPGQGYYGYTF.

The chain combines TRBV29-1 with TRBJ1-2, with a possible D match to TRBD1 (6 bases). CDR3 size: 12 residues. V lost 7 bases, J lost 2 bases, and 11 bases lay in between. Germline assignment: CDR1 SQVTM and CDR2 ANQGSEA. The CDR3 region is CSAVTGNYGYTF. CDR3 bases: TGCAGCGCTGTTACAGGGAACTATGGCTACACCTTC.

This chain links TRBV6-2 or TRBV6-3 with TRBJ1-4; possibly TRBD1 for D (5 bases). The CDR3 covers 15 residues. Germline CDR1 is MNHEY and CDR2 is SVGEGT. The V gene lost 5 bases and the J gene lost 5 bases, with 15 bases spanning the gap. CDR3 nucleotides: TGTGCCAGCAGTGACCACACAGGAGACAATGAAAAACTGTTTTTT. Its translation: CASSDHTGDNEKLFF.

The V call is TRBV30, the J call TRBJ1-2; maybe TRBD1 (5 bases). Germline assignment: CDR1 GTSNPN and CDR2 SVGIG (reference sequence). This CDR3 comprises 17 residues. V lost 1 base and J lost 3, with 21 bases in between. This CDR3 is CAWSGVPGITLYYGYTF. The CDR3 DNA reads TGTGCCTGGAGTGGGGTTCCAGGGATCACACTATACTATGGCTACACCTTC.

The V gene is TRBV29-1, the J gene TRBJ2-2; TRBD2 is a possible D gene (5 bases). Germline CDR1 SQVTM, CDR2 ANQGSEA. V dropped 3 bases and J dropped 5 bases, with 10 bases sitting between them. The CDR3 totals 13 residues. Written as DNA, the CDR3 is TGCAGCGTTGAGCCGAGGGCAACCGGGGAGCTGTTTTTT. Encoded protein: CSVEPRATGELFF.

This clone was observed a single time. V gene TRBV7-9 combines with J gene TRBJ2-7, with D perhaps matching TRBD1 (6 bases). Germline V gene sequence: CDR1 SEHNR, CDR2 FQNEAQ (reference sequence). V lost 4 bases to trimming and J lost 3 bases, with 10 bases between them. This CDR3 spans 13 amino acids. CDR3 coding DNA: TGTGCCAGCAGCTCGCAGGACAGCTACGAGCAGTACTTC. Protein sequence: CASSSQDSYEQYF.